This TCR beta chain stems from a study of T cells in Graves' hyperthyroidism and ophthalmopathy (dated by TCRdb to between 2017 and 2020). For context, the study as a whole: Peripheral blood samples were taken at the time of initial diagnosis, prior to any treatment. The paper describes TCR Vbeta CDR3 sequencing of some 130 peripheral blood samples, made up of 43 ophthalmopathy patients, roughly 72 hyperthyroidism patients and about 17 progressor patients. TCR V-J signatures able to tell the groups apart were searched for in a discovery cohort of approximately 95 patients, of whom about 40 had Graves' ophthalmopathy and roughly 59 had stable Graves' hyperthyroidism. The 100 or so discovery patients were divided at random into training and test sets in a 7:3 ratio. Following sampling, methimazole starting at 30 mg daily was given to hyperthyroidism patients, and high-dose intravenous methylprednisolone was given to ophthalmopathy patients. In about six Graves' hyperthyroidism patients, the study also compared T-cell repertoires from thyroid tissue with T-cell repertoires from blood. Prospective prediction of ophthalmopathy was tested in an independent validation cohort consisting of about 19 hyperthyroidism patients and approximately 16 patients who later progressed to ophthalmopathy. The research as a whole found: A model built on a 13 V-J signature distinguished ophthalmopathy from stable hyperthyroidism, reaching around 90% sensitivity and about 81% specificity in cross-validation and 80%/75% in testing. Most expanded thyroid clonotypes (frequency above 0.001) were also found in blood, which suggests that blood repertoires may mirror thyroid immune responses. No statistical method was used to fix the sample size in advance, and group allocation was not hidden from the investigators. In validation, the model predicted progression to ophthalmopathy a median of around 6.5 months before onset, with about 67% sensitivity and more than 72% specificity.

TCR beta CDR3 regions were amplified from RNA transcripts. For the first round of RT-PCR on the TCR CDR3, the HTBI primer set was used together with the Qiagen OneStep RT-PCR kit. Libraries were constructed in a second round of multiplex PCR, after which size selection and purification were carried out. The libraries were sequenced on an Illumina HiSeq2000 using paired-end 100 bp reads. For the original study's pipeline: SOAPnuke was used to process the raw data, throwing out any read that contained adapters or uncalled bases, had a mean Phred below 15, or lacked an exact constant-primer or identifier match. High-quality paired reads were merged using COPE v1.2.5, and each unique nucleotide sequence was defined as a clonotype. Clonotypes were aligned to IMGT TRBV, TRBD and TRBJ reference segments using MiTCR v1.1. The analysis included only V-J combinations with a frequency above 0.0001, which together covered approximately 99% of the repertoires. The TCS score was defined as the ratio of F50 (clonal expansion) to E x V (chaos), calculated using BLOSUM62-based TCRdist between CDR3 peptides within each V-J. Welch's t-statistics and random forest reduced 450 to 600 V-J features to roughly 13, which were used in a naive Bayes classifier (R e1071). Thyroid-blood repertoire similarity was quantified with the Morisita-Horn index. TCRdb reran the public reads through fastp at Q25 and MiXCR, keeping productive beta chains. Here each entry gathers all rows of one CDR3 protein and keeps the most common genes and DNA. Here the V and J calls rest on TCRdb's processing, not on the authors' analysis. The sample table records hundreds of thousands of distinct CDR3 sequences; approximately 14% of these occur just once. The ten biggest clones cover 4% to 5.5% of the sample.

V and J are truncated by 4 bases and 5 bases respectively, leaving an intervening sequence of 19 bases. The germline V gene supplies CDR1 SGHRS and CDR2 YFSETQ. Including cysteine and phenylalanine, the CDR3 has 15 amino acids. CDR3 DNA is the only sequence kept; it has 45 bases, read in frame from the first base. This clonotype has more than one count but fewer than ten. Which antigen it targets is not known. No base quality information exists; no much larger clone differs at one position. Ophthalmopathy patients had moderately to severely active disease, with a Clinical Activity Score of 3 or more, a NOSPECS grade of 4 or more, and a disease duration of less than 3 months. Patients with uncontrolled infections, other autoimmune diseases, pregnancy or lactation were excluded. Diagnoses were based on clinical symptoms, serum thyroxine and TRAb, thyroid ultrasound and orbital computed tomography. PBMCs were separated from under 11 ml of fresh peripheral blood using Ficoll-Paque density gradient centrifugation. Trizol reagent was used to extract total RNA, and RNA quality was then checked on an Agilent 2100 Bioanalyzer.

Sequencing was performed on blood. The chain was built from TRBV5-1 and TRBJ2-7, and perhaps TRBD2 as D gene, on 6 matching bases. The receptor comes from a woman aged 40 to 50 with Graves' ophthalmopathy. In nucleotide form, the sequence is TGCGCCAGCAGCCCCTCAGCGGGCCTCTCGGACGAGCAGTACTTC. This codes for CASSPSAGLSDEQYF.